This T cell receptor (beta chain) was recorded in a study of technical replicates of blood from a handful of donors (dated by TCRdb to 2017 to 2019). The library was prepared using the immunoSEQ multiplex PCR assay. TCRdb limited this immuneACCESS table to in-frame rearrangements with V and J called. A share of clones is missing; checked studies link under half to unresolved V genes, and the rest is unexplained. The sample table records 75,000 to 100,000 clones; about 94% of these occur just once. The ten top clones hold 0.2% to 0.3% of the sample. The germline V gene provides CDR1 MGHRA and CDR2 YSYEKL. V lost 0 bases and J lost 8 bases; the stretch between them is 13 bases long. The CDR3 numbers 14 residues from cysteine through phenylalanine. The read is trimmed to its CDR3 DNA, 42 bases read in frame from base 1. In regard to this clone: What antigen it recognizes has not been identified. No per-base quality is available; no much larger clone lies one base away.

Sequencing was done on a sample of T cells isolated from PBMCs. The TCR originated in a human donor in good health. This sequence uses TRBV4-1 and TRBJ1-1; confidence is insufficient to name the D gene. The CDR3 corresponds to CASSQDDNDPEAFF. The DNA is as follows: TGCGCCAGCAGCCAAGACGACAACGATCCAGAAGCTTTCTTT.